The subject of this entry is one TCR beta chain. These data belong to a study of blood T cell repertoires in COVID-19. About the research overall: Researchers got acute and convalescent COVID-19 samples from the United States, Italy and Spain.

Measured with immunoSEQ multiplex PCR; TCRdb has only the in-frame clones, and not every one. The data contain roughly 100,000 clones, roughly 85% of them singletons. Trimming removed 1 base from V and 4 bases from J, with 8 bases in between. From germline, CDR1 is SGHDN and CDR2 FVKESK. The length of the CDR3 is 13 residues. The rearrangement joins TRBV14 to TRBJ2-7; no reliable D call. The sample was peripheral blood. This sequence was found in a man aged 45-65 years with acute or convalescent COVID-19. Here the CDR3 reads CASSQGGQYEQYF. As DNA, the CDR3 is TGTGCCAGCAGCCAAGGTGGGCAGTACGAGCAGTACTTC.